The 23 T cell receptor beta chains below all came from one sample that was sequenced in a study of T cell responses to AZD1222 COVID-19 vaccine. Method: immunoSEQ multiplex PCR; TCRdb's copy keeps in-frame clones and lacks some. The profile shows some 200,000 clones, approximately 90% of them singletons. This sample comprised peripheral blood, obtained 28 days after the second AZD1222 dose. The receptors originated from an adult who received the AZD1222 COVID-19 vaccine.

This chain links TRBV6-5 with TRBJ2-2, with TRBD1 identical over 10 bases. CDR3 length: 14 amino acids. Trimming cost V 7 bases and J 3 bases; bases outside gene matches: 2. Germline V gives CDR1 MNHEY, CDR2 SVGAGI. Here the CDR3 reads CASTGQGDTGELFF. The DNA for the CDR3 is TGTGCCAGCACCGGACAGGGGGACACCGGGGAGCTGTTTTTT.

This chain uses TRBV7-8 with TRBJ2-3, with 8 bases lining up with TRBD1. V was clipped by 5 bases and J by 5 bases; unmatched bases: 12. CDR1 and CDR2 from the germline V gene are SGHVS and FQNEAQ. The CDR3 spans 16 residues. CDR3: CASSGGTLTGVDTQYF. The CDR3 DNA sequence: TGTGCCAGCAGCGGAGGAACCTTGACAGGGGTAGATACGCAGTATTTT. The whole variable domain, remainder taken from reference TRBV7-8 and TRBJ2-3, is GAGVSQSPRYKVAKRGQDVALRCDPISGHVSLFWYQQALGQGPEFLTYFQNEAQLDKSGLPSDRFFAERPEGSVSTLKIQRTQQEDSAVYLCASSGGTLTGVDTQYFGPGTRLTVL.

The genes are TRBV6-4 and TRBJ2-7; weak D call: TRBD2 (5 bases). The CDR3 extends over 17 amino acids. The V end lost 2 bases, the J end lost 1 base, and 18 bases lay between the germline ends. Germline values: CDR1 MRHNA, CDR2 SNTAGT. DNA for the CDR3: TGTGCCAGCAGTGACCTCCCACATGAGGGTGGATCCTACGAGCAGTACTTC. Residues: CASSDLPHEGGSYEQYF.

The genes are TRBV6-2 or TRBV6-3 and TRBJ2-7, with D uncertain. Trimming shortened V by 2 bases and J by 2 bases, and 7 bases separated the two germline ends. The CDR3 covers 13 residues. The V gene's germline CDR1 is MNHEY and CDR2 SVGEGT. The CDR3 loop reads CASSYPYAYEQYF. CDR3 DNA sequence: TGTGCCAGCAGTTACCCCTACGCCTACGAGCAGTACTTC.

This rearrangement joins TRBV7-9 to TRBJ1-1; D uncertain. Germline V gene data show CDR1 as SEHNR and CDR2 as FQNEAQ (reference sequence). V lost 1 base to trimming and J lost 4 bases, with 13 bases between them. The CDR3 extends over 15 amino acids. The CDR3 here is CASSLGGGEVTEAFF. CDR3 nucleotides: TGTGCCAGCAGCTTAGGTGGCGGAGAGGTCACTGAAGCTTTCTTT.

The V and J genes are TRBV6-1 and TRBJ2-1; a weak D match, TRBD2 (6 bases). Germline-derived CDR1 and CDR2 are MNHNS and SASEGT. The germline V and J ends were trimmed by 1 base and 8 bases, with 15 bases remaining between them. The CDR3 is 15 amino acids. DNA of the CDR3: TGTGCCAGCAGTGAAGTAGCGGTGGGAGTCTATGAGCAGTTCTTC. Amino acid sequence: CASSEVAVGVYEQFF.

The chain combines TRBV25-1 with TRBJ1-2, with no clear D. Trimming pared 8 bases from V and 2 bases from J, leaving 12 bases between. This CDR3 region has 13 residues. The V gene's germline CDR1 is MGHDK and CDR2 SYGVNS. CDR3 sequence reads: CASLGSKNYGYTF. The CDR3 DNA reads as TGTGCCAGCCTCGGGTCCAAGAACTATGGCTACACCTTC.

The J gene is TRBJ2-5, the V gene TRBV28, with a weak D call TRBD2 (5 bases). The germline gives CDR1 MDHEN, CDR2 SYDVKM. CDR3 length: 13 amino acids. V was trimmed by 3 bases and J by 5 bases, leaving 10 bases between them. CDR3 DNA sequence: TGTGCCAGCAGTTTCCGGGGAAGGGAGACCCAGTACTTC. Protein: CASSFRGRETQYF. Looking up the rest from reference TRBV28 and TRBJ2-5 gives the full variable domain: DVKVTQSSRYLVKRTGEKVFLECVQDMDHENMFWYRQDPGLGLRLIYFSYDVKMKEKGDIPEGYSVSREKKERFSLILESASTNQTSMYLCASSFRGRETQYFGPGTRLLVL.

The chain recombines TRBV6-2 or TRBV6-3 with TRBJ2-3; maybe TRBD1 (5 bases). The length of the CDR3 is 15 residues. The V gene's germline CDR1 is MNHEY and CDR2 SVGEGT. The ends were cut back, 0 bases at V and 7 bases at J, with 14 bases in the middle. The CDR3 region is CASSYSTRQTYTQYF. The DNA for the CDR3 is TGTGCCAGCAGTTACTCCACCCGACAGACCTATACGCAGTATTTT.

The V gene is TRBV2, the J gene TRBJ1-2, with TRBD1 identical over 8 bases. The V and J ends lost 1 base and 4 bases, in that order; junction bases with no gene match: 5. This CDR3 has 15 residues. CDR1 and CDR2 (germline): SNHLY, FYNNEI. This chain's CDR3 is CASSEGQGKSYGYTF. The CDR3 DNA is TGTGCCAGCAGTGAAGGACAGGGGAAATCCTATGGCTACACCTTC.

On this clone itself: Distinct nucleotide sequences in the sample also encode this CDR3. The chain recombines TRBV3-1 (or the pseudogene TRBV3-2) with TRBJ2-3; D unresolved. The germline V gene has CDR1 LGHDT and CDR2 YNNKEL (reference sequence). The CDR3 is made up of 12 amino acids. Between the trimmed V and J ends, which lost 3 bases and 4 bases, there was a span of 5 bases. CDR3 region: CASSHLADTQYF. Here the CDR3 DNA reads TGTGCCAGCAGCCACTTGGCAGATACGCAGTATTTT.

The chain recombines TRBV28 with TRBJ2-1; unclear D gene. Per the germline V gene, CDR1 is MDHEN and CDR2 is SYDVKM. Trimming removed 7 bases from V and 0 bases from J, with 10 bases in between. The CDR3 sequence is 14 residues long. CDR3 protein: CASTFRSSYNEQFF. The CDR3 nucleotides read TGTGCCAGCACCTTTCGGAGCTCCTACAATGAGCAGTTCTTC.

The chain combines TRBV5-1 with TRBJ1-2; D is undetermined. The V end was cut by 0 bases, the J end by 5 bases, with 14 bases between. The CDR3 extends over 15 amino acids. Germline lookup yields CDR1 SGHRS and CDR2 YFSETQ. The CDR3 loop reads CASSLALAEQYGYTF. The CDR3 DNA reads TGCGCCAGCAGCTTGGCCTTGGCAGAGCAATATGGCTACACCTTC.

CDR3 region: CASSRSQPYGYTF. The CDR3 bases are TGTGCCAGCAGCCGGAGTCAACCCTATGGCTACACCTTC. The chain employs TRBV7-9 and TRBJ1-2, with D unclear. There are 13 residues in the CDR3. Trimming took off 5 bases at V and 4 bases at J, with 11 bases between the two ends. From germline, CDR1 is SEHNR and CDR2 FQNEAQ (reference sequence).

The genes are TRBV9 and TRBJ2-7; maybe TRBD2 (5 bases). The CDR3 length is 13 residues. Germline CDR1 and CDR2: SGDLS and YYNGEE. V lost 7 bases and J lost 5, with 16 bases in between. This CDR3 is CASSSGVNNEQYF. The CDR3 DNA is TGTGCCAGCTCCTCCGGGGTTAACAACGAGCAGTACTTC.

The chain joins TRBV6-5 to TRBJ2-5; D gene unclear. V was clipped by 0 bases and J by 2 bases, with 7 bases between them. CDR1 is MNHEY, CDR2 SVGAGI, per germline. CDR3 length equals 14 residues. The CDR3 sequence: CASSYSFLQETQYF. For the CDR3, the DNA is TGTGCCAGCAGTTACTCTTTCCTACAAGAGACCCAGTACTTC.

The rearrangement links TRBV24-1 to TRBJ1-4, with D perhaps matching TRBD1 (5 bases). The CDR3 contains 16 residues. Trimming removed 0 bases at V and 5 bases at J, with 12 bases between. Germline CDR1 and CDR2: KGHDR and SFDVKD. CDR3 protein: CATSDLQWGGNEKLFF. Written as DNA, the CDR3 is TGTGCCACCAGTGATTTGCAATGGGGCGGGAATGAAAAACTGTTTTTT.

This clone was detected a few times. The chain links TRBV19 to TRBJ2-7; 8 nucleotides align to TRBD2. CDR1 is LNHDA and CDR2 is SQIVND in the germline V gene (reference sequence). This CDR3 spans 14 amino acids. V trimming: 3 bases; J trimming: 1 base; junction bases outside the gene matches: 2. CDR3 protein: CASSIREGSYEQYF. The CDR3 DNA reads as TGTGCCAGTAGTATTCGGGAGGGTTCCTACGAGCAGTACTTC.

V is TRBV25-1 and J is TRBJ2-1, with TRBD2 matching 7 bases. Trimming cost V 11 bases and J 1 base; bases outside gene matches: 8. The CDR3 consists of 14 residues. Germline CDR1 MGHDK, CDR2 SYGVNS. The CDR3 reads CAPCRGRSYNEQFF. The CDR3 region has the DNA TGTGCCCCTTGTCGCGGGAGATCCTACAATGAGCAGTTCTTC.

This clone has only one observation. The chain couples TRBV19 to TRBJ1-1, with D possibly being TRBD1 (6 bases). CDR1 is LNHDA and CDR2 is SQIVND in the germline V gene (reference sequence). This CDR3 is 13 amino acids long. The germline V and J ends were trimmed by 5 bases and 3 bases, with 10 bases remaining between them. Written as DNA, the CDR3 is TGTGCCAGTAGTCACAGGGATGACACTGAAGCTTTCTTT. Its translation: CASSHRDDTEAFF.

The chain couples TRBV6-1 to TRBJ2-3, with TRBD2 matching over 8 bases. CDR1 and CDR2 (germline): MNHNS, SASEGT. The CDR3 consists of 17 residues. Unmatched junction bases numbered 13, after V lost 3 bases and J lost 5 bases. This chain's CDR3 is CASSEESGAGVRDTQYF. Written as DNA, the CDR3 is TGTGCCAGCAGTGAGGAGAGTGGAGCGGGAGTACGAGATACGCAGTATTTT.

The gene calls are TRBV25-1 and TRBJ2-1, with a weak D call TRBD2 (5 bases). Germline V gene data show CDR1 as MGHDK and CDR2 as SYGVNS. The V and J ends lost 2 bases and 7 bases respectively, with 9 bases between them. The CDR3 sequence is 13 residues long. CDR3: CASSEPSRNEQFF. DNA for the CDR3: TGTGCCAGCAGTGAACCTAGCAGAAATGAGCAGTTCTTC.

The CDR3 here is CASSSGGVQPQHF. CDR3 sequence (DNA): TGTGCCAGCAGTTCAGGGGGGGTACAGCCCCAGCATTTT. The chain carries TRBV6-2 or TRBV6-3 and TRBJ1-5, with TRBD1 identical over 7 bases. The germline CDR1 and CDR2 sequences are MNHEY and SVGEGT. Trimming cost V 4 bases and J 7 bases; bases outside gene matches: 4. The CDR3 extends over 13 amino acids.